This TCR beta chain was observed in a study of CD8+CD57+ T cells in acquired aplastic anemia (dated by TCRdb to 2016 to 2019). Background on the whole study: A mean of 3.2 ug of DNA, ranging from roughly 0.19 to 27.4 ug, was extracted from sorted CD4+ and CD8+ cells. CD8+CD57+ expansion was defined as a frequency above the mean frequency observed in healthy subjects.

The germline V gene encodes CDR1 MRHNA and CDR2 SNTAGT. V loses 0 bases, J loses 7 bases, and the germline ends lie 6 bases apart. The CDR3 has 12 amino acids, counting the end cysteine and phenylalanine. The kept DNA is CDR3 alone, 36 bases in frame from the first base. About this clonotype: Its target antigen remains unknown. No base qualities exist here, and no much larger clone lies one base off it.

Flow cytometry had shown CD8+CD57+ cell expansion in the patients selected for sequencing. Severe acquired aplastic anemia was diagnosed in all patients according to International Study of Aplastic Anemia and Agranulocytosis and Camitta criteria. At the time blood was sampled, none of the patients had received any therapy. The study deep-sequenced TCR repertoires of sorted CD4+ and CD8+ blood T cells from severe aplastic anemia patients and healthy subjects. Patients were enrolled under clinicaltrials.gov protocols 00001620, 01623167, 00001397, 00071045, 00081523 and 00961064 in the USA. Ficoll-Paque density gradient centrifugation was used to isolate peripheral blood mononuclear cells. Before DNA extraction, CD4+ and CD8+ T cells were sorted by FACS or by magnetic beads. Genomic DNA was used as template for profiling of TCR beta VDJ combinations and CDR3 sequences. TCR repertoire sequencing was run on an Illumina HiSeq 2000. Under the source paper's analysis protocol: Repertoires were assessed using TRBV/TRBJ rearrangement plots, CDR3 size and DJ length profiles, and Simpson's diversity index. The most abundant DNA sequence in the deep sequencing data was taken as the immunodominant clone. CDR3 amino acid sequences were screened for sharing across subjects and were compared with published repertoires and the VDJdb database. TCRdb passed the public sequencing reads through fastp at Q25 and MiXCR, retaining productive beta sequences. Entries are consolidated by CDR3 protein sequence, retaining the most common genes and DNA. These V and J calls originate from TCRdb's pipeline instead of the authors' own analysis. The sample data list 150,000 to 170,000 distinct CDR3 sequences, and less than 60% of these were observed just once. The ten most abundant clones make up about an eighth of the sample.

Broader findings and caveats from the paper: Although roughly 30 CD8+ CDR3 sequences were shared by patients and controls, these sequences appeared highly expressed in patients and within the immunodominant clones of patients. No significant difference in CD8+ Simpson's diversity was found between patients and healthy controls (P=0.060).

The sample taken for sequencing was sorted CD4+, CD8+, or CD8+CD57+ T cells (not recorded which) from PBMCs. The rearranged segments are TRBV6-4 and TRBJ2-5, with the D segment identity uncertain. This sequence was found in a human donor with aplastic anemia. Here the CDR3 is given as CASSDSMGTQYF. The DNA is TGTGCCAGCAGTGACTCAATGGGGACCCAGTACTTC.